This record looks at one T cell receptor (beta chain) sequence and its context. The antigen is undetermined. This entry is derived from a study of CD8 T cells in Susac syndrome. Trimming removed 6 bases from V and 0 bases from J, with 12 bases in between. The germline V gene has CDR1 MNHNY and CDR2 SVGAGI (reference sequence). This CDR3 is 16 amino acids long. Sequencing of TCR beta drew on CD8+ and CD4+ T cells from blood. The controls, all healthy donors, were matched for age and sex. A quantity of about 0.5 to 1 ug RNA underwent reverse transcription using random hexamers. Across 54 Vbeta and 13 Jbeta, immunoSEQ multiplex PCR amplified TCR beta CDR3. TCRdb analysed the immunoSEQ multiplex PCR reads with MiXCR anew, one entry per CDR3 protein. Of more than 120,000 distinct CDR3 sequences in the sample, roughly 94% are singletons; the top ten hold 0.075% to 0.1%. Study-wide results and limits: Acknowledgment was made by the study that its TCR sequencing and HLA analysis involved a relatively small number of individuals.

The sequencing input was CD4+ T cells from PBMCs. The clonotype comes from a human donor in good health. V gene TRBV6-6 combines with J gene TRBJ2-6, with D possibly being TRBD1 (6 bases). The CDR3 DNA reads as TGTGCCAGCAGGGACAGAAAAAGCTCTGGGGCCAACGTCCTGACTTTC. Amino acid sequence: CASRDRKSSGANVLTF.